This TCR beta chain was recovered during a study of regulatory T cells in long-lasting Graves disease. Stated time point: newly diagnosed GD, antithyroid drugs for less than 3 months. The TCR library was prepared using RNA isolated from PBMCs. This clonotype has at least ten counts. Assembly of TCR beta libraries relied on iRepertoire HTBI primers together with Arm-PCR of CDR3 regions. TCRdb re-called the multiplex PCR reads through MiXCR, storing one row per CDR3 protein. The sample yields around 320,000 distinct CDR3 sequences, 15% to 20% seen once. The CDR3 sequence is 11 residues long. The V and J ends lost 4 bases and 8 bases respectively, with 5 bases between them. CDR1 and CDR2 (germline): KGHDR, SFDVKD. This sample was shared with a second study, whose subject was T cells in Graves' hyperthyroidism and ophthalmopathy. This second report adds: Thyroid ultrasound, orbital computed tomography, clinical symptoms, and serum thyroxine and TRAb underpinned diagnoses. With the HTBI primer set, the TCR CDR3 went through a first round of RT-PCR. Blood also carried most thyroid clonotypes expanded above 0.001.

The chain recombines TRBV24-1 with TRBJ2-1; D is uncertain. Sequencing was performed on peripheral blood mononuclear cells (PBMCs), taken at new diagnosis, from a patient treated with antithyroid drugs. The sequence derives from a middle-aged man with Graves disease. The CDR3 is CATSERDEQFF. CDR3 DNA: TGTGCCACCAGTGAACGGGATGAGCAGTTCTTC.